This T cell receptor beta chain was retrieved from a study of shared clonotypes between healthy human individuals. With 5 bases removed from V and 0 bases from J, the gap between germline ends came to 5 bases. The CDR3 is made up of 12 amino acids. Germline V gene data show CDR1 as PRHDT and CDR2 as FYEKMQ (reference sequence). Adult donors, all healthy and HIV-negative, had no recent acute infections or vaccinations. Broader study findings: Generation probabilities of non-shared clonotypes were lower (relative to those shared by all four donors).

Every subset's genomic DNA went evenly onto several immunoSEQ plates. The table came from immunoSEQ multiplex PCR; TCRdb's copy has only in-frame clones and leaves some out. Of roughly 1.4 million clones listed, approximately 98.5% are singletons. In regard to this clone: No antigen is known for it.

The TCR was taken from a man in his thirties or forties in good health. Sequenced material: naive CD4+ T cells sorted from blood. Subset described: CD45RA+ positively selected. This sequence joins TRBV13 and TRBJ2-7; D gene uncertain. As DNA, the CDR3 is TGTGCCAGCAGCGGTAGCTCCTACGAGCAGTACTTC. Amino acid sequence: CASSGSSYEQYF.